One sample yielded the 19 T cell receptor beta chains listed below, sequenced in a study of blood T cell repertoires in COVID-19. Sequencing was performed with immunoSEQ multiplex PCR; in TCRdb, only in-frame clones are kept and a portion is missing. This table holds some 390,000 clones, about 90% found once. Sequencing was performed on PBMCs or T cells enriched from blood (not recorded which). These receptors originate from a woman between 25 and 40 years old who had recovered from COVID-19.

The chain uses TRBV24-1 and TRBJ2-2, with 11 bases fitting TRBD1. The CDR3 has 17 amino acids. V shed 1 base, J shed 6 bases, and the junction held 6 bases outside the gene matches. Germline V lookup: CDR1 KGHDR, CDR2 SFDVKD. Here the CDR3 reads CATSDFGDRGTAGELFF. The CDR3 region has the DNA TGTGCCACCAGTGATTTCGGGGACAGGGGGACGGCCGGGGAGCTGTTTTTT.

Concerning this clone: The sample holds other DNA sequences that translate to the same CDR3. The chain uses TRBV9 and TRBJ2-7; 8 bases line up with TRBD2. The V and J ends lost 2 bases and 4 bases, in that order; junction bases with no gene match: 5. The CDR3 is 14 amino acids. Germline CDR1 SGDLS, CDR2 YYNGEE. The CDR3 reads CASSVGLAGYEQYF. The DNA for the CDR3 is TGTGCCAGCAGCGTCGGCCTAGCGGGTTACGAGCAGTACTTC.

This chain uses TRBV10-3 with TRBJ2-7; tentatively, D is TRBD2 (5 bases). The germline V and J ends were trimmed by 3 bases and 2 bases, with 5 bases remaining between them. This CDR3 has 12 residues. CDR1 is ENHRY and CDR2 is SYGVKD in the germline V gene. The CDR3 sequence is CAISDGAYEQYF. As DNA, the CDR3 is TGTGCCATCAGTGACGGGGCCTACGAGCAGTACTTC.

V usage is TRBV18 and J usage is TRBJ1-2, with D tentatively TRBD1 (6 bases). From germline, CDR1 is KGHSH and CDR2 LQKENI. The CDR3 length is 15 residues. V lost 3 bases to trimming and J lost 1 base, with 12 bases between them. The CDR3 DNA reads as TGTGCCAGCTCACCCCCCAGGGGTGATAACTATGGCTACACCTTC. Translation gives CASSPPRGDNYGYTF.

V is TRBV7-9 and J is TRBJ1-2; no definite D call. V shed 1 base and J shed 4 bases, with 16 bases lying between them. The CDR3 length is 16 residues. CDR1 SEHNR and CDR2 FQNEAQ come from the germline V gene (reference sequence). The CDR3 is CASSLDRTARSYGYTF. The DNA of the CDR3 is TGTGCCAGCAGCTTAGATCGTACAGCCAGGTCCTATGGCTACACCTTC.

This sequence joins TRBV6-2 or TRBV6-3 and TRBJ2-2, with D perhaps TRBD1 (6 bases). V lost 2 bases to trimming and J lost 4 bases, with 8 bases between them. Germline loops: CDR1 MNHEY, CDR2 SVGEGT. This CDR3 region has 14 residues. In DNA, the CDR3 is TGTGCCAGCAGTTACGCAGGGGCCACCGGGGAGCTGTTTTTT. As protein: CASSYAGATGELFF.

V gene TRBV28 combines with J gene TRBJ1-2; D might be TRBD1 (6 bases). The CDR3 contains 19 residues. Germline assignment: CDR1 MDHEN and CDR2 SYDVKM. V lost 7 bases and J lost 1, with 28 bases in between. As DNA, the CDR3 is TGTGCCAGCAAACCCTGGGGGGGGGCCTCAGAAAAAGATAACTATGGCTACACCTTC. Protein: CASKPWGGASEKDNYGYTF.

V and J are TRBV5-1 and TRBJ2-7, with 7 nucleotides matching TRBD1. Germline lookup yields CDR1 SGHRS and CDR2 YFSETQ. The ends lost 4 bases at V and 2 bases at J; junction bases unmatched: 6. The CDR3 extends over 14 amino acids. In DNA, the CDR3 is TGCGCCAGCAGCCCCAGACAGGGAACCTACGAGCAGTACTTC. As protein: CASSPRQGTYEQYF.

V gene TRBV5-6 combines with J gene TRBJ1-5; D possibly corresponds to TRBD1 (6 bases). Per the germline V gene, CDR1 is SGHDT and CDR2 is YYEEEE. The CDR3 sequence is 13 residues long. Trimming cost V 4 bases and J 5 bases, with 10 bases left between them. The CDR3 spells CASSGQNDQPQHF. The CDR3 DNA sequence: TGTGCCAGCAGCGGACAGAACGATCAGCCCCAGCATTTT.

The rearrangement joins TRBV4-2 to TRBJ2-1; D gene ambiguous. Germline V gene sequence: CDR1 LGHNA, CDR2 YNFKEQ. The V and J ends lost 3 bases and 3 bases respectively, with 6 bases between them. CDR3 length: 13 residues. Here the CDR3 reads CASSHERYNEQFF. CDR3 in DNA: TGTGCCAGCAGCCATGAGCGCTACAATGAGCAGTTCTTC.

The rearrangement uses TRBV28 and TRBJ1-6; D is undetermined. CDR3 length equals 15 residues. CDR1 MDHEN and CDR2 SYDVKM come from the germline V gene. V shed 8 bases and J shed 10 bases, with 21 bases lying between them. CDR3 sequence reads: CASWEDGKAESPLHF. DNA of the CDR3: TGTGCCAGCTGGGAGGATGGAAAAGCCGAGTCACCCCTCCACTTT.

This chain joins TRBV27 and TRBJ2-7, with 10 bases lining up with TRBD2. In germline, CDR1 is MNHEY, CDR2 SMNVEV (reference sequence). This CDR3 has 16 residues. V shed 6 bases and J 1 base; nucleotides not matched to a gene: 9. The CDR3 region is CASSPRRTSGSYEQYF. As DNA, the CDR3 is TGTGCCAGCAGCCCCAGACGGACTAGCGGTTCCTACGAGCAGTACTTC.

The table lists this clone with a count of one. This rearrangement joins TRBV18 to TRBJ1-1; D is uncertain. Germline V CDR1 and CDR2: KGHSH, LQKENI. CDR3 length: 16 residues. The V end lost 0 bases, the J end lost 0 bases, and 11 bases lay between the germline ends. This chain's CDR3 is CASSPPRLSMNTEAFF. CDR3 nucleotides: TGTGCCAGCTCACCACCGAGGCTGAGTATGAACACTGAAGCTTTCTTT.

The chain couples TRBV9 to TRBJ2-3; tentative D call: TRBD2 (7 bases). Germline assignment: CDR1 SGDLS and CDR2 YYNGEE. The CDR3 runs 16 residues. Trimming took off 4 bases at V and 0 bases at J, with 15 bases between the two ends. For the CDR3, the DNA is TGTGCCAGCAGCCTGCGGGGGCTCACTAGCACAGATACGCAGTATTTT. Translated, it gives CASSLRGLTSTDTQYF.

Details on this clone: The same CDR3 can be traced to other DNA sequences in this sample. Here the CDR3 reads CASSLGGGSYEQYF. The CDR3 region has the DNA TGTGCCAGCAGCTTAGGGGGGGGTTCCTACGAGCAGTACTTC. The chain carries TRBV7-2 and TRBJ2-7, with TRBD2 matching over 7 bases. The CDR3 runs 14 residues. Germline V gene lookup returns CDR1 SGHTA and CDR2 FQGNSA. With 1 base clipped from V and 1 base from J, the junction kept 1 base outside the gene matches.

The chain couples TRBV19 to TRBJ1-1; TRBD1 matches 10 bases. V gave up 10 bases and J gave up 5 bases; unmatched junction bases: 7. The CDR3 sequence is 13 residues long. CDR1 LNHDA and CDR2 SQIVND come from the germline V gene (reference sequence). The CDR3 loop is CATADRGITEAFF. CDR3 coding DNA: TGTGCCACCGCGGACAGGGGGATTACTGAAGCTTTCTTT.

This sequence joins TRBV11-2 and TRBJ2-5, with TRBD1 as a possible D gene (5 bases). V lost 5 bases and J 3 bases, leaving 10 bases between the germline ends. The CDR3 consists of 13 residues. CDR1 SGHAT and CDR2 FQNNGV come from the germline V gene. The CDR3 sequence: CASSRRGEETQYF. CDR3 coding DNA: TGTGCCAGCAGCCGAAGGGGTGAAGAGACCCAGTACTTC.

CDR3 sequence (DNA): TGTGCCAGCAGAAACCCTAACTACAATGAGCAGTTCTTC. Translating gives CASRNPNYNEQFF. The J gene is TRBJ2-1, the V gene TRBV28; D is undetermined. V lost 6 bases, J lost 3 bases, and 9 bases lay in between. Per germline, CDR1 MDHEN and CDR2 SYDVKM. CDR3 length: 13 amino acids.

The rearrangement uses TRBV6-5 and TRBJ2-7; 10 bases are a match to TRBD2. With 6 bases clipped from V and 3 bases from J, the junction kept 5 bases outside the gene matches. The V gene's germline CDR1 is MNHEY and CDR2 SVGAGI. This CDR3 is 14 amino acids long. The CDR3 loop is CASRTGTSVYEQYF. CDR3 sequence (DNA): TGTGCCAGCAGAACAGGGACTAGCGTCTACGAGCAGTACTTC.